These T cell receptor beta chains were read from a single sample in a study of blood T cells in healthy people across ages. TCRdb processed the 5' RACE reads anew with MiXCR; each CDR3 protein has one entry. The sample has 1.5 million to 2 million distinct CDR3 sequences, 30% to 40% seen once; the top ten hold 23%. The sequenced sample consisted of blood. The source of these receptors is a human donor in good health. CDR3s include the opening cysteine and the closing phenylalanine or tryptophan. The D gene is left open where the match is weak. Clone size is shown for a subset of rows, as once, few, many or a class of expanded clone.

abundance	v_gene	d_gene	j_gene	CDR3aa	CDR3nt
.	TRBV20-1	.	TRBJ2-1	CCAVGGLYNEQFF	TGCTGTGCCGTAGGAGGTTTATACAATGAGCAGTTCTTC
.	TRBV6-2/TRBV6-3	TRBD2	TRBJ2-4	CASSYSTSGSDPKNIQYF	TGTGCCAGCAGTTACTCCACTAGCGGGAGTGATCCCAAAAACATTCAGTACTTC
.	TRBV4-2	.	TRBJ2-2	CASSQGSAGELFF	TGTGCCAGCAGCCAAGGATCAGCCGGGGAGCTGTTTTTT
.	TRBV12-3/TRBV12-4	TRBD1	TRBJ1-2	CASRGQGYGHTF	TGTGCCAGCAGGGGACAGGGCTATGGCCACACCTTC
few	TRBV28	TRBD2	TRBJ2-1	CASSFLAGGSNEQFF	TGTGCCAGCAGTTTCCTAGCGGGGGGCAGCAATGAGCAGTTCTTC
.	TRBV7-9	.	TRBJ2-4	CASSSPEELAKNIQYF	TGTGCCAGCAGCTCTCCCGAGGAACTAGCCAAAAACATTCAGTACTTC
few	TRBV7-2	.	TRBJ2-7	CASSLDSQGYEQYF	TGTGCCAGCAGCTTAGACAGCCAGGGGTACGAGCAGTACTTC
.	TRBV7-2	.	TRBJ2-3	CASSLRGGGIPDTQYF	TGTGCCAGCAGCTTGAGGGGGGGGGGCATCCCAGATACGCAGTATTTT
.	TRBV5-1	TRBD2	TRBJ2-3	CASSLMPLAGTRSTDTQYF	TGCGCCAGCAGCTTGATGCCATTAGCGGGGACCAGGAGCACAGATACGCAGTATTTT
.	TRBV18	.	TRBJ2-7	CASSPKSRYEQYF	TGTGCCAGCTCACCTAAATCCCGTTACGAGCAGTACTTC
.	TRBV5-1	.	TRBJ2-1	CASSPPGVSSYIEQFF	TGCGCCAGCAGCCCTCCAGGGGTCAGCTCCTACATTGAGCAGTTCTTC
few	TRBV28	.	TRBJ2-7	CATNPVGGAPREQYF	TGTGCCACTAACCCTGTGGGGGGCGCGCCCCGGGAGCAGTACTTC
.	TRBV7-3	.	TRBJ1-2	CASSPDHGSYGYTF	TGTGCCAGCAGCCCAGATCACGGGTCCTATGGCTACACCTTT
.	TRBV20-1	.	TRBJ1-1	CSARERGRTEAFF	TGCAGTGCTAGAGAGAGGGGCAGGACTGAAGCTTTCTTT
few	TRBV5-5	.	TRBJ2-3	CASSSLTSVGTDTQYF	TGTGCCAGCAGCTCGCTGACTAGTGTCGGCACAGATACGCAGTATTTT
.	TRBV6-2/TRBV6-3	TRBD1	TRBJ2-1	CASSYRTGFPYNEQFF	TGTGCCAGCAGTTACAGGACAGGGTTCCCCTACAATGAGCAGTTCTTC
.	TRBV4-3	.	TRBJ2-3	CASSQCKRDTQYF	TGCGCCAGCAGCCAGTGCAAGAGAGATACGCAGTATTTT
.	TRBV27	TRBD1	TRBJ2-4	CASSSGTVSIQYF	TGTGCCAGCAGTTCCGGGACAGTAAGCATTCAGTACTTC
.	TRBV7-7	.	TRBJ2-2	CASGGGANTGELFF	TGTGCCAGCGGCGGCGGCGCGAACACCGGGGAGCTGTTTTTT
.	TRBV12-3/TRBV12-4	.	TRBJ2-7	CASSWALAEQYF	TGTGCCAGCAGTTGGGCTCTTGCGGAGCAGTACTTC
.	TRBV18	.	TRBJ2-3	CASSLSDVSTDTQYF	TGTGCCAGCTCACTATCGGACGTATCCACAGATACGCAGTATTTT
.	TRBV29-1	TRBD1	TRBJ2-1	CSVRDSYNEQFF	TGCAGCGTCCGGGACAGTTACAATGAGCAGTTCTTC
.	TRBV6-6	.	TRBJ1-2	CASSYSTTGSYGYTF	TGTGCCAGCAGTTACTCGACGACAGGAAGCTATGGCTACACCTTC
.	TRBV7-2	.	TRBJ2-1	CVSSLGGWRGYSGNEQFF	TGTGTCAGCAGCTTAGGGGGTTGGCGGGGGTATTCTGGGAACGAGCAGTTCTTC
few	TRBV7-9	.	TRBJ2-7	CASSPPGVPYEQYF	TGTGCCAGCAGCCCCCCCGGGGTCCCCTACGAGCAGTACTTC
few	TRBV20-1	TRBD1	TRBJ2-3	CSATTGGTDTQYF	TGCAGCGCAACCACAGGGGGCACAGATACGCAGTATTTT
few	TRBV7-8	.	TRBJ2-7	CASSLEGRGFYEQYF	TGTGCCAGCAGCTTAGAAGGCAGGGGATTCTACGAGCAGTACTTC
few	TRBV29-1	TRBD1	TRBJ1-1	CSVEKPGGGAEAFF	TGCAGCGTTGAAAAGCCAGGGGGCGGGGCTGAAGCTTTCTTT
.	TRBV6-5	TRBD1	TRBJ1-5	CASSTTGQGNQPQHF	TGTGCCAGCAGTACTACGGGACAGGGCAATCAGCCCCAGCATTTT
many	TRBV29-1	TRBD2	TRBJ2-1	CSVEGTSIGNEQFF	TGCAGCGTTGAAGGGACTAGTATCGGCAATGAGCAGTTCTTC
.	TRBV7-3	.	TRBJ1-1	CASMTGPNTEAFF	TGTGCCAGCATGACAGGACCCAACACTGAAGCTTTCTTT